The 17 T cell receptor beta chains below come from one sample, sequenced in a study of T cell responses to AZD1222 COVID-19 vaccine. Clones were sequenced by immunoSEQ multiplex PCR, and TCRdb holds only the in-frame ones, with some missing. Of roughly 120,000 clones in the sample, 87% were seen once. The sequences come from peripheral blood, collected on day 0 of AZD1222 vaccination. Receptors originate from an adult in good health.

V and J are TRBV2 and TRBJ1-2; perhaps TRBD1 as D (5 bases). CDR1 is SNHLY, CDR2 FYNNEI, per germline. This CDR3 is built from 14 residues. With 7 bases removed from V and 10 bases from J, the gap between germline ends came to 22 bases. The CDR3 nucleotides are TGTGCCAGCACCGAGAGGGACGCCGTTAATGACTACACCTTC. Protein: CASTERDAVNDYTF.

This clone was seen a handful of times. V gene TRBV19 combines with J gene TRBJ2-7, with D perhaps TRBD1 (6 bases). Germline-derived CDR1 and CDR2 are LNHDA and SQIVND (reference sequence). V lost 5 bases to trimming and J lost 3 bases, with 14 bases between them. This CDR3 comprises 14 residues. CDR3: CASSSPGHFYEQYF. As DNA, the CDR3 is TGTGCCAGTAGTTCCCCGGGACATTTCTACGAGCAGTACTTC. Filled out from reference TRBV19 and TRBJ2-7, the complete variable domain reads DGGITQSPKYLFRKEGQNVTLSCEQNLNHDAMYWYRQDPGQGLRLIYYSQIVNDFQKGDIAEGYSVSREKKESFPLTVTSAQKNPTAFYLCASSSPGHFYEQYFGPGTRLTVT.

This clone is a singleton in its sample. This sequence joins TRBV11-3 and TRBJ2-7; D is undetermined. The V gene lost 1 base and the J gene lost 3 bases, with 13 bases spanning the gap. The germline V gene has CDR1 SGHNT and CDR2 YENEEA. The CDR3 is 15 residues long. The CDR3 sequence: CASSLGRRQNYEQYF. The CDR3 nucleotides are TGTGCCAGCAGCTTAGGTCGACGGCAGAACTACGAGCAGTACTTC.

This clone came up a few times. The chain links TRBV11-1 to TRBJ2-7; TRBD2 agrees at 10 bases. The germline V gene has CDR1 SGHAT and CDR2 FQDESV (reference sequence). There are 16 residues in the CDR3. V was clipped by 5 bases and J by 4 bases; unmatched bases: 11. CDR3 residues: CASSARPGLAIYEQYF. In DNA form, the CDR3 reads TGTGCCAGCAGCGCTAGACCGGGACTAGCGATATACGAGCAGTACTTC. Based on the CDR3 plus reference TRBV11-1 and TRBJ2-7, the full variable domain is EAEVAQSPRYKITEKSQAVAFWCDPISGHATLYWYRQILGQGPELLVQFQDESVVDDSQLPKDRFSAERLKGVDSTLKIQPAELGDSAMYLCASSARPGLAIYEQYFGPGTRLTVT.

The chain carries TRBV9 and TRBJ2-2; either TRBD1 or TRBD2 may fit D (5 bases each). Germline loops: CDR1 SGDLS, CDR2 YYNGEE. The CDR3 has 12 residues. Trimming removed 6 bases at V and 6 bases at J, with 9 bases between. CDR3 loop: CASKRDPGELFF. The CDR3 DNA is TGTGCCAGCAAACGGGACCCCGGGGAGCTGTTTTTT.

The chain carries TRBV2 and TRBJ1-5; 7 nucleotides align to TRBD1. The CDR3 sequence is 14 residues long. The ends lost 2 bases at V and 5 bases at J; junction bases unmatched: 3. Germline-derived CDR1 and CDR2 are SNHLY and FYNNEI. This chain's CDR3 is CASSETGVDQPQHF. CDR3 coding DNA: TGTGCCAGCAGTGAAACAGGGGTGGATCAGCCCCAGCATTTT. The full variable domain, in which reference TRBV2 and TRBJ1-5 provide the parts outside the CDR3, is EPEVTQTPSHQVTQMGQEVILRCVPISNHLYFYWYRQILGQKVEFLVSFYNNEISEKSEIFDDQFSVERPDGSNFTLKIRSTKLEDSAMYFCASSETGVDQPQHFGDGTRLSIL.

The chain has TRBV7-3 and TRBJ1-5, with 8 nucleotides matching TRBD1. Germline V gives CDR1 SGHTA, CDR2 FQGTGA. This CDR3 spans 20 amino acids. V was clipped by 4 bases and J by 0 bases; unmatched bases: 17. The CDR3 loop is CASSSRAGQVSPDSNQPQHF. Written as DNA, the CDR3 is TGTGCCAGCAGCTCCCGGGCGGGACAGGTCTCACCGGATAGCAATCAGCCCCAGCATTTT.

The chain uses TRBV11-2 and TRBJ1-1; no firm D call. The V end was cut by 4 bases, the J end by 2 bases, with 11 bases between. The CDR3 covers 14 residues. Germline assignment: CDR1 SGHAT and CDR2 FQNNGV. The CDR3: CASSSSASNTEAFF. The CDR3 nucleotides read TGTGCCAGCAGCTCTTCTGCGAGTAACACTGAAGCTTTCTTT. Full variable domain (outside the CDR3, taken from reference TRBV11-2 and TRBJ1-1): EAGVAQSPRYKIIEKRQSVAFWCNPISGHATLYWYQQILGQGPKLLIQFQNNGVVDDSQLPKDRFSAERLKGVDSTLKIQPAKLEDSAVYLCASSSSASNTEAFFGQGTRLTVV.

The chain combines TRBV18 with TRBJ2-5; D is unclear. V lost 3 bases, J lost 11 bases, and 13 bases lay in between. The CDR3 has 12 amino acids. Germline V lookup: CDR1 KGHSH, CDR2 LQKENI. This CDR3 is CASSPPEIEQYF. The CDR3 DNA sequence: TGTGCCAGCTCACCCCCGGAGATAGAGCAGTACTTC.

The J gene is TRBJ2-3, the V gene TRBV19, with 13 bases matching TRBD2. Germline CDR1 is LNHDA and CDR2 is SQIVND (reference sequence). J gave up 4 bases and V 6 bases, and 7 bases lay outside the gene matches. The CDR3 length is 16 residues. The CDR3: CASRGTSGIVSDTQYF. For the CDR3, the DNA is TGTGCCAGTAGAGGGACTAGCGGGATAGTCTCAGATACGCAGTATTTT.

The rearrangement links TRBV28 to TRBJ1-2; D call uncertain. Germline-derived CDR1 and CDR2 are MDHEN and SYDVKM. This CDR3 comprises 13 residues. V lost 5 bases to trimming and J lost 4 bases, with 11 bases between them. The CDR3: CASSLGSSYGYTF. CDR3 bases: TGTGCCAGCAGTCTTGGGTCTTCCTATGGCTACACCTTC.

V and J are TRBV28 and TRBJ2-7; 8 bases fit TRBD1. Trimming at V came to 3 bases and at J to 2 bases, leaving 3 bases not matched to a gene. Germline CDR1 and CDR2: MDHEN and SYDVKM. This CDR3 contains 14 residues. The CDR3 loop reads CASSFADRAYEQYF. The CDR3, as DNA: TGTGCCAGCAGTTTCGCGGACAGGGCCTACGAGCAGTACTTC.

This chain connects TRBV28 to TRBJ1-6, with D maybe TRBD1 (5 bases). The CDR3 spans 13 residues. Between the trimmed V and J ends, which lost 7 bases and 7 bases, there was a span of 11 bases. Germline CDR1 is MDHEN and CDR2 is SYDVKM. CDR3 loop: CASNGGGNSPLHF. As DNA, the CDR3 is TGTGCCAGCAACGGGGGGGGGAATTCACCCCTCCACTTT.

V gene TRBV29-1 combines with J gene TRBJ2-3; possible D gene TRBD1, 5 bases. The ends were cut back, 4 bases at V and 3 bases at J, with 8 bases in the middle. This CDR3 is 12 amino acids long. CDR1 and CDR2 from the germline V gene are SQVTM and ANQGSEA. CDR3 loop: CSVVRVTDTQYF. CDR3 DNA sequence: TGCAGCGTTGTCAGGGTTACAGATACGCAGTATTTT.

CDR3 loop: CASSEGETQYF. CDR3 DNA: TGTGCCAGCAGCGAGGGAGAGACCCAGTACTTC. V is TRBV9 and J is TRBJ2-5; the D is unclear. Deletions cut 3 bases from V and 4 bases from J, with 4 bases between. The germline gives CDR1 SGDLS, CDR2 YYNGEE. There are 11 residues in the CDR3.

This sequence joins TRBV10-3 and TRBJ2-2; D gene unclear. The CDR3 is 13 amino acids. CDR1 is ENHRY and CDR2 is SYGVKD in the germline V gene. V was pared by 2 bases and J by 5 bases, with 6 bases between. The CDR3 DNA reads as TGTGCCATCAGTGAGCTGGGAACCGGGGAGCTGTTTTTT. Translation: CAISELGTGELFF.

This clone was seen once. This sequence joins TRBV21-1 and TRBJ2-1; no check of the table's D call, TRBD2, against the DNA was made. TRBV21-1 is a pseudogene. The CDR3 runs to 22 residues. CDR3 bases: TGTGCCAGCAGCATTGGAGGGGGACTAGCGGGTTACCCCAGAAGGTCCTACAATGAGCAGTTCTTC. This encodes CASSIGGGLAGYPRRSYNEQFF.